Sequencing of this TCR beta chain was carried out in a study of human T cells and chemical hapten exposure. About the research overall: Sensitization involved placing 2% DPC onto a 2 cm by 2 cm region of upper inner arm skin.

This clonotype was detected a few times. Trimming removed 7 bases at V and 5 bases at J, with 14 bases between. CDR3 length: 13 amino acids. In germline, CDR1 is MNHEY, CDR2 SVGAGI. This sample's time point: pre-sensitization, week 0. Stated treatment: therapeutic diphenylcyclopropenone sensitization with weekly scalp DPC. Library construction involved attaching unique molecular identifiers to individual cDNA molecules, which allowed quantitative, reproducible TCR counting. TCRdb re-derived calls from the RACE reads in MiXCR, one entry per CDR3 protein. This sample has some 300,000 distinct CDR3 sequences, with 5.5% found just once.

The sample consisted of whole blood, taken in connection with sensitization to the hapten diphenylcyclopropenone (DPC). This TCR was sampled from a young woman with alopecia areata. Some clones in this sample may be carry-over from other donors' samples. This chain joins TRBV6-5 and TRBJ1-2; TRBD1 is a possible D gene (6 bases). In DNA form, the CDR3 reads TGTGCCAGCACCCAAAGGGGGGGATATGGCTACACCTTC. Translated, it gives CASTQRGGYGYTF.